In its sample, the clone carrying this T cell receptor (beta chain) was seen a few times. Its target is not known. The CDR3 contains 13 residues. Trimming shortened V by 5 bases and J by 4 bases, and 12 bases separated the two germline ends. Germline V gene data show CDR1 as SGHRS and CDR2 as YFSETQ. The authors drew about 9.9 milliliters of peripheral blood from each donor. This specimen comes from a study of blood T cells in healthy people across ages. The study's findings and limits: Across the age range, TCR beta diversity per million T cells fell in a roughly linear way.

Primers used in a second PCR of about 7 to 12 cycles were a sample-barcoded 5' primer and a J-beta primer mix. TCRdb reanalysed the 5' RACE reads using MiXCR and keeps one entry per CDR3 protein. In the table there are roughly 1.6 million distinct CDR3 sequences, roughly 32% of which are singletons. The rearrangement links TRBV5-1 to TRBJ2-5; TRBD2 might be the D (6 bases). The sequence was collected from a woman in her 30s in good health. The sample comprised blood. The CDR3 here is CASRQQEGETQYF. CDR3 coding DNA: TGCGCCAGCAGGCAACAGGAGGGAGAGACCCAGTACTTC.